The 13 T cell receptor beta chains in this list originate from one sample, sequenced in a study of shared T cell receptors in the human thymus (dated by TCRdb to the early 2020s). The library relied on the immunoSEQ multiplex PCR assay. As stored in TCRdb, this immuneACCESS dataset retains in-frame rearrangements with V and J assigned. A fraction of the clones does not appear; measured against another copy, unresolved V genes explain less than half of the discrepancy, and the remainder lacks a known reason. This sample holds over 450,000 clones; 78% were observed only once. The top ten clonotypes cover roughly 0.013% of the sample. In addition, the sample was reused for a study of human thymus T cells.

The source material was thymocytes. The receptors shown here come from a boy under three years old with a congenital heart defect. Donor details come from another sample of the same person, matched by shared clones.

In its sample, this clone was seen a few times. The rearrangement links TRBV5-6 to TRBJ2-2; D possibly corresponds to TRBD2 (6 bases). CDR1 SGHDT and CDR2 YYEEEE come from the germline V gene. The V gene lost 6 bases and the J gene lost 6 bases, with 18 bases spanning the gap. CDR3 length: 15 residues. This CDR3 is CASIHSRERAGELFF. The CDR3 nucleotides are TGTGCCAGCATCCACTCGAGGGAGCGGGCCGGGGAGCTGTTTTTT. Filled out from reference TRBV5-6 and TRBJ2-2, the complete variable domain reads DAGVTQSPTHLIKTRGQQVTLRCSPKSGHDTVSWYQQALGQGPQFIFQYYEEEERQRGNFPDRFSGHQFPNYSSELNVNALLLGDSALYLCASIHSRERAGELFFGEGSRLTVL.

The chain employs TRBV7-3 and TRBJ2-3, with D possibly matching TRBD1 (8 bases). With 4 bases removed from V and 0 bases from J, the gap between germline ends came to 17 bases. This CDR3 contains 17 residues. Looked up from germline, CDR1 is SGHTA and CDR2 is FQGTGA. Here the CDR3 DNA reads TGTGCCAGCAGCTCAAGCGGGACAGGCCATAGCACAGATACGCAGTATTTT. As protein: CASSSSGTGHSTDTQYF.

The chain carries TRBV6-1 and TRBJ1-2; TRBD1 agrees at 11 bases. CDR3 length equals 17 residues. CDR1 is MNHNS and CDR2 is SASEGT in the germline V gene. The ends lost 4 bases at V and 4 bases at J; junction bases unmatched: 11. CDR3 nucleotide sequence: TGTGCCAGCAGTGGGTCGCCGGGACAGGGGGACACCTATGGCTACACCTTC. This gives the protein CASSGSPGQGDTYGYTF.

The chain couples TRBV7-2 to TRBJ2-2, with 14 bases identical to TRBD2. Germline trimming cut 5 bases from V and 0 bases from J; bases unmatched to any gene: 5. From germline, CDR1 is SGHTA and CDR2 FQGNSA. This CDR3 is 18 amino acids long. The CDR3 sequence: CASSTGTSGGSNTGELFF. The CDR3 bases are TGTGCCAGCAGCACCGGGACTAGCGGGGGTTCGAACACCGGGGAGCTGTTTTTT.

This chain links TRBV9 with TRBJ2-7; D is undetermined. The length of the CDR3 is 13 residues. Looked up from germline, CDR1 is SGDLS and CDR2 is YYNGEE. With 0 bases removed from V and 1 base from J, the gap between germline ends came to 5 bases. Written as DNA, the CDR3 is TGTGCCAGCAGCGTAGTCCCTTCCTACGAGCAGTACTTC. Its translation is CASSVVPSYEQYF.

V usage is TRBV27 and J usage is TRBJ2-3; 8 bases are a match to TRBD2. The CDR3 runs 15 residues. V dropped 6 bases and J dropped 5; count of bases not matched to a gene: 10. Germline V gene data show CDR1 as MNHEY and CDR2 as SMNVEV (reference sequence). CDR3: CASSLSGKDGDTQYF. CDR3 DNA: TGTGCCAGCAGCCTTAGCGGGAAGGATGGAGATACGCAGTATTTT.

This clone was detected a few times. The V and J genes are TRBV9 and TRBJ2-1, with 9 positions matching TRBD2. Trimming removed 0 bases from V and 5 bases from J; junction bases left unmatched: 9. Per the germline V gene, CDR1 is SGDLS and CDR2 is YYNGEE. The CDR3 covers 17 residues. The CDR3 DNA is TGTGCCAGCAGCGTAGGAAGGGCGGGAGGGCCTGACAATGAGCAGTTCTTC. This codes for CASSVGRAGGPDNEQFF. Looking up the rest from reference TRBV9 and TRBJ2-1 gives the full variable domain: DSGVTQTPKHLITATGQRVTLRCSPRSGDLSVYWYQQSLDQGLQFLIQYYNGEERAKGNILERFSAQQFPDLHSELNLSSLELGDSALYFCASSVGRAGGPDNEQFFGPGTRLTVL.

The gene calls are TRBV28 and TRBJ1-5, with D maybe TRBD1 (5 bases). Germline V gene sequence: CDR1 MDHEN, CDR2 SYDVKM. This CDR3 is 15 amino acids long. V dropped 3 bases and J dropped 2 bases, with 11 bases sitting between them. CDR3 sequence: CASSFQGKGNQPQHF. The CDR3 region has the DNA TGTGCCAGCAGTTTTCAGGGAAAGGGCAATCAGCCCCAGCATTTT.

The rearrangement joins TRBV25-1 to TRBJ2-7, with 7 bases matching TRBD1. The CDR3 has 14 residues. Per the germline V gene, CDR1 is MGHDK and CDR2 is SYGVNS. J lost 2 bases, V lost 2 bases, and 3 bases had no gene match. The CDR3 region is CASSERQGPYEQYF. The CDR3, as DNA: TGTGCCAGCAGTGAACGACAGGGTCCCTACGAGCAGTACTTC.

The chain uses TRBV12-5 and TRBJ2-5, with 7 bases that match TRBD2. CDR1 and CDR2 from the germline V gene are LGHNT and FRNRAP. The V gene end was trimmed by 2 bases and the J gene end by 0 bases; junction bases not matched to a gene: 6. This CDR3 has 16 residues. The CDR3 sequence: CASGLISGEYQETQYF. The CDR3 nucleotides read TGTGCTAGTGGTTTGATCAGCGGGGAGTACCAAGAGACCCAGTACTTC.

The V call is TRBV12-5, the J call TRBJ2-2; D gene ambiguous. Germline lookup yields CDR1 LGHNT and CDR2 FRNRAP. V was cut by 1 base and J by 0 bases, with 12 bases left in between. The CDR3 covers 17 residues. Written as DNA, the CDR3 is TGTGCTAGTGGTTTGGCTAGAGGAACCGCGAACACCGGGGAGCTGTTTTTT. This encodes CASGLARGTANTGELFF.

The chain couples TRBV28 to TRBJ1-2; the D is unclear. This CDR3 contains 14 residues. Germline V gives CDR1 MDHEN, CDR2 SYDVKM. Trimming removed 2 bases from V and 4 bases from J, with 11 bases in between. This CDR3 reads CASSLVAAPYGYTF. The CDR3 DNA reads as TGTGCCAGCAGTTTAGTGGCCGCTCCCTATGGCTACACCTTC.

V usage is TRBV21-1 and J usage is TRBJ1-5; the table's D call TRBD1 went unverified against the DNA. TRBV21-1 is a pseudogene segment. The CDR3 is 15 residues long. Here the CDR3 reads CASSPDRASNQPQHF. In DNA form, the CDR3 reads TGTGCCAGCAGCCCCGACAGGGCTTCCAATCAGCCCCAGCATTTT.